The clone carrying this TCR beta chain qualifies as medium-sized. Its antigen is still unknown. This sample is drawn from a study of circulating CD8 cells and anti-PD-1 response in melanoma. Background on the study: About 50% of the 13 melanoma patients received first-line anti-PD-1 therapy. Overall study results and limits: Expanded sorted subsets were checked for tumor reactivity using peptides. Published repertoire comparisons used only baseline and M1 samples from a small cohort with few responders. Most experiments lacked replicates.

Four subsets defined by PD-1 and/or TIGIT were sorted from live CD3+CD8+TCRalphabeta+ cells. TCR libraries were prepared from about 15 ng of total RNA with the QIAseq Immune Repertoire TCR panel. TCRdb used MiXCR to reprocess the reads, holding one entry per CDR3 protein. The repertoire holds about 700 distinct CDR3 sequences, with just under 6.5% as singletons. The germline V and J ends were trimmed by 1 base and 7 bases, with 14 bases remaining between them. This CDR3 region has 14 residues. Germline lookup yields CDR1 SGHVS and CDR2 FQNEAQ. The specimen comprised CD8+ T cells from PBMCs, sampled at baseline or after one month of anti-PD-1 therapy (not recorded which). The sequence was collected from a human donor with melanoma. The V call is TRBV7-8, the J call TRBJ2-7, with D possibly being TRBD2 (5 bases). As DNA, the CDR3 is TGTGCCAGCAGCTTAGAAGTGGGAGTCCTGGAGCAGTACTTC. The encoded protein is CASSLEVGVLEQYF. Looking up the rest from reference TRBV7-8 and TRBJ2-7 gives the full variable domain: GAGVSQSPRYKVAKRGQDVALRCDPISGHVSLFWYQQALGQGPEFLTYFQNEAQLDKSGLPSDRFFAERPEGSVSTLKIQRTQQEDSAVYLCASSLEVGVLEQYFGPGTRLTVT.